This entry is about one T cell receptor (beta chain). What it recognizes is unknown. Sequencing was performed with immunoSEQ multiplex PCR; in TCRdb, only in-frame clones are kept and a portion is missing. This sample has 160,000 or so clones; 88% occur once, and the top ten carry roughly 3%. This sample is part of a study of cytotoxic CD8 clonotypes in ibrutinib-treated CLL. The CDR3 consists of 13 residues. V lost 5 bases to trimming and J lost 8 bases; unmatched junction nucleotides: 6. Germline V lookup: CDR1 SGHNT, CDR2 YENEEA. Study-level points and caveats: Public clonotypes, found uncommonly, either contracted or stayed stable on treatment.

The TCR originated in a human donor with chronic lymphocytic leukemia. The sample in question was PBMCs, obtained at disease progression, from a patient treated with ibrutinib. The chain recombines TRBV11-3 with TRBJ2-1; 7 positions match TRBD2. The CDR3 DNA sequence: TGTGCCAGCAGCCGCGGGAGTTGGTATGAGCAGTTCTTC. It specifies CASSRGSWYEQFF. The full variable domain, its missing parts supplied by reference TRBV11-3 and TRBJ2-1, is EAGVVQSPRYKIIEKKQPVAFWCNPISGHNTLYWYLQNLGQGPELLIRYENEEAVDDSQLPKDRFSAERLKGVDSTLKIQPAELGDSAVYLCASSRGSWYEQFFGPGTRLTVL.